These 2 T cell receptor beta chains originate from one sample sequenced in a study of cytomegalovirus exposure and HLA in healthy donors. Measured with immunoSEQ multiplex PCR; TCRdb has only the in-frame clones, and not every one. The sample contains some 98,000 clones, more than 85% of which appear only once. Material for sequencing was PBMCs. These receptors were obtained from a man aged 18 to 30 in good health and CMV-seropositive.

This chain connects TRBV27 to TRBJ2-1, with 9 bases aligning to TRBD1. Germline V gene lookup returns CDR1 MNHEY and CDR2 SMNVEV (reference sequence). Germline trimming cut 5 bases from V and 7 bases from J; bases unmatched to any gene: 9. There are 15 residues in the CDR3. In DNA form, the CDR3 reads TGTGCCAGCAGTCCATCATCCGGGACAGGGAATGAGCAGTTCTTC. Residues: CASSPSSGTGNEQFF.

This clone was seen a single time. The chain employs TRBV6-1 and TRBJ1-2, with 9 bases aligning to TRBD1. Germline trimming cut 2 bases from V and 4 bases from J; bases unmatched to any gene: 5. In germline, CDR1 is MNHNS, CDR2 SASEGT. The CDR3 extends over 15 amino acids. CDR3 sequence: CASSETPGQGYGYTF. The DNA for the CDR3 is TGTGCCAGCAGTGAAACCCCGGGACAGGGCTATGGCTACACCTTC.